The 4 T cell receptor beta chains reported below all come from one sample, sequenced in a study of blood T cell repertoires in COVID-19 (dated by TCRdb to 2020 to 2022). Libraries were made using the immunoSEQ multiplex PCR assay. Entries here come from immuneACCESS through TCRdb and include only in-frame sequences with V and J called. Some clones fail to appear in such tables; in the studies checked, an unresolved V gene covers under half of the shortfall, and the cause of the remainder is unknown. This sample lists around 40,000 clones; roughly 90% were detected once. The ten largest clonotypes hold 6.5% to 9% of the sample. The sequencing input was peripheral blood. These receptors all come from a man in his sixties with active COVID-19.

The chain links TRBV7-6 to TRBJ2-3; 11 bases map to TRBD2. CDR3 size: 17 residues. CDR1 is SGHVS and CDR2 is FNYEAQ in the germline V gene. V shed 5 bases, J shed 1 base, and the junction held 8 bases outside the gene matches. Here the CDR3 reads CASSPTLAGGGTDTQYF. The CDR3 DNA is TGTGCCAGCAGCCCAACCCTAGCGGGAGGAGGCACAGATACGCAGTATTTT.

This chain joins TRBV5-1 and TRBJ1-1; 8 nucleotides line up with TRBD1. Germline trimming cut 7 bases from V and 0 bases from J; bases unmatched to any gene: 11. The germline V gene encodes CDR1 SGHRS and CDR2 YFSETQ. The CDR3 runs to 16 residues. CDR3 in amino acids: CASRPRTGRLNTEAFF. The CDR3 DNA reads TGCGCCAGCCGACCTAGGACAGGGAGATTGAACACTGAAGCTTTCTTT.

This chain joins TRBV20-1 and TRBJ2-4, with D perhaps matching TRBD2 (5 bases). The CDR3 sequence is 11 residues long. CDR1 is DFQATT, CDR2 SNEGSKA, per germline (reference sequence). V was shortened by 5 bases and J by 9 bases, with 11 bases between the two germline ends. The CDR3 is CSAPSGSIQYF. CDR3 DNA sequence: TGCAGTGCTCCAAGCGGTAGCATTCAGTACTTC.

This sequence joins TRBV19 and TRBJ2-1; 12 bases are a match to TRBD1. The germline gives CDR1 LNHDA, CDR2 SQIVND (reference sequence). Trimming took 5 bases from V and 9 from J; bases not matched to a gene: 5. The CDR3 spans 14 residues. Written as DNA, the CDR3 is TGTGCCAGTAGTCGGGGACAGGGGGCACCTGAGCAGTTCTTC. Translated, it gives CASSRGQGAPEQFF.